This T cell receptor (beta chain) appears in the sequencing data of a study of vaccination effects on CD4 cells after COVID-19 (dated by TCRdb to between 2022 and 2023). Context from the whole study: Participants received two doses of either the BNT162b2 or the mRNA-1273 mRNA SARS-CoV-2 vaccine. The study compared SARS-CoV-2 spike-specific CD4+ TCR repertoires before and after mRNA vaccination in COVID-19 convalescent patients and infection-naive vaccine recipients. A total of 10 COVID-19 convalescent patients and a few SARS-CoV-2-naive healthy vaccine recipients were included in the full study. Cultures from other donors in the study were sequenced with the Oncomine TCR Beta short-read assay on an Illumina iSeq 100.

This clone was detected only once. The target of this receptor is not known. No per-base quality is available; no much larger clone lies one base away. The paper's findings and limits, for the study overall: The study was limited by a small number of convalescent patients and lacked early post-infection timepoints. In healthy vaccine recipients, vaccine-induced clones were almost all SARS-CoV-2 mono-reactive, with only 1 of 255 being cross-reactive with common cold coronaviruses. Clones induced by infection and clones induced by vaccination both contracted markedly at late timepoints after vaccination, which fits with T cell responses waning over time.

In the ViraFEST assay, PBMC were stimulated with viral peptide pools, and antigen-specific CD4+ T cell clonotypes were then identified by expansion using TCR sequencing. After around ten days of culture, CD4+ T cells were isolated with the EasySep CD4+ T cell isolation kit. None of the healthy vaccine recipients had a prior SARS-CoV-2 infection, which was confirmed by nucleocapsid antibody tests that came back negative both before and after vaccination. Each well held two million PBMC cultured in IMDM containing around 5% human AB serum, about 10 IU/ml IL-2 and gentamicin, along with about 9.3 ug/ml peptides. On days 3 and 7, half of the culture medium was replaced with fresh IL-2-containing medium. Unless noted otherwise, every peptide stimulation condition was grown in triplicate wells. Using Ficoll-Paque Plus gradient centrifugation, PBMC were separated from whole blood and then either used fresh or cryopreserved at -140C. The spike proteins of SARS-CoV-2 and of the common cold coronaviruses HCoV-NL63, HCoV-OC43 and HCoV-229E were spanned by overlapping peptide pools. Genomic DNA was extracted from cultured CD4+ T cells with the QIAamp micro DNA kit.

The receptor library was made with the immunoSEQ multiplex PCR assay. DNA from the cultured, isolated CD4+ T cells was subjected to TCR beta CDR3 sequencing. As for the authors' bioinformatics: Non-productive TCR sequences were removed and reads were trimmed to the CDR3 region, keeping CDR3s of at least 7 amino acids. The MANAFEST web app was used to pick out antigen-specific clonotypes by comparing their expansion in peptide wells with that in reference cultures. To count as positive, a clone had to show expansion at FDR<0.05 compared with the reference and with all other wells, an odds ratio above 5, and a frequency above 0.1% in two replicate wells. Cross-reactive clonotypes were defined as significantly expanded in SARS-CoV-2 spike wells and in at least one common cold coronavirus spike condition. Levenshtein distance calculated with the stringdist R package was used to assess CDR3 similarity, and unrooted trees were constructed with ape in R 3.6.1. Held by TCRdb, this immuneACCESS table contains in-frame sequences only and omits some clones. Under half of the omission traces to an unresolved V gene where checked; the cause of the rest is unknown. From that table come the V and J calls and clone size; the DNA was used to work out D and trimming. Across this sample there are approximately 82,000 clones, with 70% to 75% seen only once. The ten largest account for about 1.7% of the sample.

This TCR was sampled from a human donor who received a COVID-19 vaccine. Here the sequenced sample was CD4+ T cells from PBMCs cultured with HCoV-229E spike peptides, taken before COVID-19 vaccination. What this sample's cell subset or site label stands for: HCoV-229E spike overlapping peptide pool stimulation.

The CDR3 loop reads CASKNLNSPLHF. The bases read TGTGCCAGCAAGAATTTAAATTCACCCCTCCACTTT. The rearrangement combines TRBV5-6 with TRBJ1-6; the D gene is not confidently resolved. Counted from cysteine to phenylalanine, this CDR3 has 12 amino acids. Only CDR3 DNA is held: 36 bases, read in frame from base 1. V is pared back by 6 bases and J by 7 bases, with 8 bases lying between the germline termini. CDR1 is given as SGHDT and CDR2 as YYEEEE, both from the germline V gene.